The clone carrying this TCR beta chain appeared a single time. Profiled with immunoSEQ multiplex PCR; TCRdb holds only in-frame clones, not every one. The data hold about 280,000 clones, with approximately 85% observed a single time. The source of the sample is a study of blood T cell repertoires in COVID-19. Study-wide context: The origin of the acute and convalescent COVID-19 samples was the United States, Italy and Spain. Sources were T cells, B-cell-depleted T cells, or PBMCs; the material itself was cDNA or gDNA.

This CDR3 contains 12 residues. CDR1 is MNHEY and CDR2 is SVGAGI in the germline V gene. Trimming took 6 bases from V and 7 from J; bases not matched to a gene: 1. The clonotype comes from a middle-aged man with active or convalescent COVID-19. Sequencing used peripheral blood. The chain uses TRBV6-5 and TRBJ2-1; 9 nucleotides line up with TRBD2. The CDR3 here is CASRREGNEQFF. CDR3 coding DNA: TGTGCCAGCAGGCGGGAGGGGAATGAGCAGTTCTTC.